This record concerns one TCR beta chain sequence. TCRdb's copy holds only in-frame clones and misses some; the assay was immunoSEQ multiplex PCR. Here the sample spans roughly 80,000 clones, 84% being singletons. These data originate in a study of OX40 agonist ivuxolimab in advanced cancers. The sequence derives from an adult with an advanced solid tumor such as melanoma, head and neck, liver or kidney cancer. The sequenced sample was CD4+ or CD8+ T cells sorted from blood, obtained in a trial of the OX40 agonist ivuxolimab.

This chain's CDR3 is CASSSDPQGSNTEAFF. CDR3 coding DNA: TGCGCCAGCAGCTCGGATCCACAGGGGTCGAACACTGAAGCTTTCTTT. This chain joins TRBV5-1 and TRBJ1-1, with TRBD1 matching over 7 bases. Germline assignment: CDR1 SGHRS and CDR2 YFSETQ. The CDR3 is 16 residues long. Germline trimming cut 3 bases from V and 1 base from J; bases unmatched to any gene: 9.